One sample yielded the 3 T cell receptor beta chains listed below, sequenced in a study of T-cell reconstitution after alpha-beta-depleted transplantation in children. As it was prepared, the TCRbeta library received unique molecular identifiers. TCRdb fed the PCR reads into MiXCR, producing one record per CDR3 protein. This table has approximately 250,000 distinct CDR3 sequences, 9% to 10% appearing once. The starting material was PBMCs from the stem cell graft donor, obtained from the stem cell graft. These receptors came from a human donor who donated a stem cell graft to a child with SCID.

This clonotype was detected a few times. The rearrangement joins TRBV4-2 to TRBJ2-1; 12 positions agree with TRBD2. The CDR3 runs 21 residues. From germline, CDR1 is LGHNA and CDR2 YNFKEQ. Germline trimming cut 2 bases from V and 3 bases from J; bases unmatched to any gene: 17. The CDR3, as DNA: TGTGCCAGCAGCCAACTAGCGGGGGGGCCGGATGTCCAGTTATACTACAATGAGCAGTTCTTC. It specifies CASSQLAGGPDVQLYYNEQFF.

This clonotype was detected a few times. The chain has TRBV13 and TRBJ2-7; D not certain. The CDR3 totals 12 residues. The germline V and J ends were trimmed by 3 bases and 4 bases, with 7 bases remaining between them. Germline V gene sequence: CDR1 PRHDT, CDR2 FYEKMQ (reference sequence). The CDR3 is CASSLPRYEQYF. CDR3 bases: TGTGCCAGCAGCTTGCCTCGGTACGAGCAGTACTTC.

V is TRBV7-2 and J is TRBJ2-7; 9 nucleotides align to TRBD1. The CDR3 runs 14 residues. Germline V gene data show CDR1 as SGHTA and CDR2 as FQGNSA. V was pared by 2 bases and J by 5 bases, with 4 bases of the junction left unmatched. CDR3 DNA sequence: TGTGCCAGCAGCTTACGGACAGGGGTTGACGAGCAGTACTTC. This sequence encodes CASSLRTGVDEQYF.